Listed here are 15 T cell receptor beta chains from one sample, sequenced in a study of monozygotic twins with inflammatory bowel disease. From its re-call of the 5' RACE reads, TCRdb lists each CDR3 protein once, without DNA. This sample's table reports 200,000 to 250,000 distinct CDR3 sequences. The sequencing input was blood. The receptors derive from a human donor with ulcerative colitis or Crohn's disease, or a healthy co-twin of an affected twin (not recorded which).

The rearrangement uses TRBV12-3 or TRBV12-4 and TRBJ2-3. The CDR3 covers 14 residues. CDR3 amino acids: CASSYEVDTDTQYF.

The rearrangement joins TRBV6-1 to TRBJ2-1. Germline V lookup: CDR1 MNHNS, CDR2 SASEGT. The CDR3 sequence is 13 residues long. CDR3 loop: CASSETPYNEQFF.

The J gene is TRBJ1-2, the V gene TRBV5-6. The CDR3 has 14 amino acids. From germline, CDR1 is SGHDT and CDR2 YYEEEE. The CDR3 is CASSFRVLAYGYTF. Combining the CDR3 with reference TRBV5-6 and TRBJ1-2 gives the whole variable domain DAGVTQSPTHLIKTRGQQVTLRCSPKSGHDTVSWYQQALGQGPQFIFQYYEEEERQRGNFPDRFSGHQFPNYSSELNVNALLLGDSALYLCASSFRVLAYGYTFGSGTRLTVV.

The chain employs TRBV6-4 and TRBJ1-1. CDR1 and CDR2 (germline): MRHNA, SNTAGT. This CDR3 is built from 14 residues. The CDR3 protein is CASRSLTENTEAFF.

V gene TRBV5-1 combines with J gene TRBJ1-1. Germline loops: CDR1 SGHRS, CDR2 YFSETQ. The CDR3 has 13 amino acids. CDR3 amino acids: CASSLGKGTEAFF.

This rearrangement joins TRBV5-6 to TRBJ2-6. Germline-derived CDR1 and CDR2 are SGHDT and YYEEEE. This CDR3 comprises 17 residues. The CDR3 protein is CASSLARLGSGANVLTF.

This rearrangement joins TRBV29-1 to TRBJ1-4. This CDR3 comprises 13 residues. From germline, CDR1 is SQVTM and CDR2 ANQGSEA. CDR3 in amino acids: CSVEIGGDEKLFF.

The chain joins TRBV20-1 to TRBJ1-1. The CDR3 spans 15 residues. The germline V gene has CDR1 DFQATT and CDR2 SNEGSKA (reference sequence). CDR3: CSARPFGGVIAEAFF.

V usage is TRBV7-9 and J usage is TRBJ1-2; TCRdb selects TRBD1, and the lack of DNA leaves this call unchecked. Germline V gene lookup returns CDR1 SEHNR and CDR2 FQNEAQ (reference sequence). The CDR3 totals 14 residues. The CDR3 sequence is CASSHTTGDHGYTF.

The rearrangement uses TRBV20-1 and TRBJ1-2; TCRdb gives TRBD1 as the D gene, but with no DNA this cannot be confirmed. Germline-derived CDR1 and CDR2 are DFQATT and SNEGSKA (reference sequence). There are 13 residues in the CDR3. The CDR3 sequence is CSARDRRAYGYTF.

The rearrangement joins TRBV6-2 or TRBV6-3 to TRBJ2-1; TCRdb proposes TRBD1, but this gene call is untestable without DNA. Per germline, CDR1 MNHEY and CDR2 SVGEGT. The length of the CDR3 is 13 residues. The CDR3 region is CASSYYRENEQFF.

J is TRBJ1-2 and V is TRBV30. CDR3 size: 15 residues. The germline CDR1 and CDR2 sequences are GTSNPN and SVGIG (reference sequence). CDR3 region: CAWSSAEASNYGYTF. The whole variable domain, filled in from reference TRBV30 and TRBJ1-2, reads SQTIHQWPATLVQPVGSPLSLECTVEGTSNPNLYWYRQAAGRGLQLLFYSVGIGQISSEVPQNLSASRPQDRQFILSSKKLLLSDSGFYLCAWSSAEASNYGYTFGSGTRLTVV.

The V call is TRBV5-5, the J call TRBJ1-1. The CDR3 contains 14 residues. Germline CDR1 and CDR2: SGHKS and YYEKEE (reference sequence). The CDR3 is CASIPAGGSTEAFF.

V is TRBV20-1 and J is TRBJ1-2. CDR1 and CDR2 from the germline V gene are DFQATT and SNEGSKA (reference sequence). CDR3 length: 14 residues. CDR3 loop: CSARSTGANYGYTF.

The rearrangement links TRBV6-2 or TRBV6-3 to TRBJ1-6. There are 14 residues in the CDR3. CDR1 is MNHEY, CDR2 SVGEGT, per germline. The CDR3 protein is CASSYRRTNSPLHF.